Listed here are 14 T cell receptor beta chains from one sample, sequenced in a study of blood T cell repertoires in COVID-19. The method was immunoSEQ multiplex PCR; TCRdb's version includes in-frame clones alone and lacks a portion of them. The sample lists fewer than 250,000 clones; approximately 85% were seen once. The specimen sequenced was peripheral blood. The receptor source for this set is a man over 45 with acute or convalescent COVID-19.

The rearrangement links TRBV7-3 to TRBJ1-1, with D perhaps TRBD1 (5 bases). Deletions cut 5 bases from V and 4 bases from J, with 17 bases between. Germline V gene data show CDR1 as SGHTA and CDR2 as FQGTGA. The CDR3 has 15 amino acids. CDR3 in amino acids: CASSPRGGVGTEAFF. The CDR3 DNA reads TGTGCCAGCAGCCCCCGCGGAGGGGTTGGCACTGAAGCTTTCTTT. Based on the CDR3 plus reference TRBV7-3 and TRBJ1-1, the full variable domain is GAGVSQTPSNKVTEKGKYVELRCDPISGHTALYWYRQSLGQGPEFLIYFQGTGAADDSGLPNDRFFAVRPEGSVSTLKIQRTERGDSAVYLCASSPRGGVGTEAFFGQGTRLTVV.

The chain links TRBV10-3 to TRBJ2-2; TRBD2 matches at 9 bases. Germline V gives CDR1 ENHRY, CDR2 SYGVKD. The CDR3 consists of 15 residues. With 10 bases clipped from V and 4 bases from J, the junction kept 10 bases outside the gene matches. The CDR3 region is CASFHSGSGTGELFF. The DNA for the CDR3 is TGTGCCAGTTTCCATAGCGGGAGTGGCACCGGGGAGCTGTTTTTT.

The chain uses TRBV12-3 or TRBV12-4 and TRBJ1-1; tentatively, D is TRBD1 (6 bases). V gave up 7 bases and J gave up 2 bases, with 11 bases separating them. This CDR3 spans 13 amino acids. This chain's CDR3 is CASNRQVNTEAFF. CDR3 bases: TGTGCCAGCAATAGACAGGTTAACACTGAAGCTTTCTTT.

The V gene is TRBV9, the J gene TRBJ1-4; 7 bases match TRBD1. Germline-derived CDR1 and CDR2 are SGDLS and YYNGEE. This CDR3 has 15 amino acids. J lost 0 bases, V lost 2 bases, and 1 base had no gene match. CDR3 coding DNA: TGTGCCAGCAGCGTGCAGGGGGCAACTAATGAAAAACTGTTTTTT. Translated: CASSVQGATNEKLFF. Complete variable domain (other parts from reference TRBV9 and TRBJ1-4): DSGVTQTPKHLITATGQRVTLRCSPRSGDLSVYWYQQSLDQGLQFLIQYYNGEERAKGNILERFSAQQFPDLHSELNLSSLELGDSALYFCASSVQGATNEKLFFGSGTQLSVL.

J is TRBJ2-2 and V is TRBV14, with 7 bases matching TRBD2. The CDR3 spans 16 residues. The V gene end was trimmed by 4 bases and the J gene end by 3 bases; junction bases not matched to a gene: 8. CDR1 is SGHDN and CDR2 is FVKESK in the germline V gene. The CDR3 DNA reads as TGTGCCAGCAGCCTGGGGGGGTCTCCACACACCGGGGAGCTGTTTTTT. Translated: CASSLGGSPHTGELFF. Full variable domain (rest looked up from reference TRBV14 and TRBJ2-2): EAGVTQFPSHSVIEKGQTVTLRCDPISGHDNLYWYRRVMGKEIKFLLHFVKESKQDESGMPNNRFLAERTGGTYSTLKVQPAELEDSGVYFCASSLGGSPHTGELFFGEGSRLTVL.

V gene TRBV11-3 combines with J gene TRBJ2-7; 7 nucleotides agree with TRBD1. Germline V gene sequence: CDR1 SGHNT, CDR2 YENEEA. The CDR3 runs to 17 residues. Germline trimming cut 8 bases from V and 4 bases from J; bases unmatched to any gene: 20. CDR3 DNA sequence: TGTGCCAGCGTCGTCCGCAACAGGGGCCCCTTTTCGTACGAGCAGTACTTC. It translates to CASVVRNRGPFSYEQYF.

The chain combines TRBV5-6 with TRBJ1-5; weak D call: TRBD1 (6 bases). The CDR3 covers 15 residues. Germline V CDR1 and CDR2: SGHDT, YYEEEE. The ends were cut back, 0 bases at V and 2 bases at J, with 9 bases in the middle. CDR3 region: CASSLEAGGNQPQHF. In DNA, the CDR3 is TGTGCCAGCAGCTTGGAGGCAGGGGGCAATCAGCCCCAGCATTTT.

J is TRBJ2-7 and V is TRBV11-3; D possibly corresponds to TRBD1 (6 bases). Trimming took 3 bases from V and 2 from J, leaving 11 bases between them. This CDR3 has 14 amino acids. The germline V gene encodes CDR1 SGHNT and CDR2 YENEEA. The CDR3, as DNA: TGTGCCAGCAGCTTGAGGACAGCCACCTACGAGCAGTACTTC. Translating gives CASSLRTATYEQYF.

The chain joins TRBV14 to TRBJ2-5; D is perhaps TRBD2 (7 bases). The CDR3 runs to 14 residues. With 6 bases removed from V and 4 bases from J, the gap between germline ends came to 15 bases. Germline CDR1 SGHDN, CDR2 FVKESK. CDR3 amino acids: CASRRGGETETQYF. In DNA form, the CDR3 reads TGTGCCAGCAGAAGGGGGGGAGAGACAGAGACCCAGTACTTC.

In its sample, this clone was seen once. This chain links TRBV2 with TRBJ2-7, with D unresolved. The CDR3 runs to 13 residues. Germline V gene sequence: CDR1 SNHLY, CDR2 FYNNEI. Trimming stripped 4 bases from V and 6 bases from J, with 13 bases between. For the CDR3, the DNA is TGTGCCAGCAGTGCTACCACCTCGGGCGAGCAGTACTTC. This gives the protein CASSATTSGEQYF.

V usage is TRBV11-3 and J usage is TRBJ1-4; D not certain. Trimming removed 4 bases at V and 3 bases at J, with 9 bases between. CDR3 size: 14 residues. Germline V gives CDR1 SGHNT, CDR2 YENEEA. The CDR3 nucleotides are TGTGCCAGCAGCTCCGGGTATTCTAATGAAAAACTGTTTTTT. Protein: CASSSGYSNEKLFF.

The chain has TRBV19 and TRBJ1-2; 9 bases are shared with TRBD1. The germline gives CDR1 LNHDA, CDR2 SQIVND (reference sequence). V was clipped by 4 bases and J by 0 bases; unmatched bases: 3. The CDR3 spans 15 residues. CDR3: CASSTQGASNYGYTF. The CDR3 nucleotides read TGTGCCAGTAGTACACAGGGGGCGTCTAACTATGGCTACACCTTC.

This clone was recorded only once. The CDR3 DNA sequence: TGTGCCAGCAGCCCCGGGGGGAACAGCAAAAACATTCAGTACTTC. It is translated as CASSPGGNSKNIQYF. This chain connects TRBV7-9 to TRBJ2-4; TRBD2 agrees at 7 bases. CDR1 is SEHNR and CDR2 is FQNEAQ in the germline V gene (reference sequence). The CDR3 sequence is 15 residues long. Trimming at V came to 5 bases and at J to 3 bases, leaving 7 bases not matched to a gene.

The chain has TRBV27 and TRBJ1-1; TRBD1 matches at 7 bases. Germline trimming cut 2 bases from V and 0 bases from J; bases unmatched to any gene: 0. The CDR3 is 14 amino acids. Germline V gene data show CDR1 as MNHEY and CDR2 as SMNVEV (reference sequence). CDR3 in amino acids: CASSLGTVNTEAFF. The CDR3 DNA reads as TGTGCCAGCAGTTTAGGGACAGTGAACACTGAAGCTTTCTTT.